Listed below are T cell receptor beta chains from one sample, sequenced in a study of cytomegalovirus exposure and HLA in healthy donors. TCRdb's copy holds only in-frame clones and misses some; the assay was immunoSEQ multiplex PCR. This repertoire shows 150,000 to 200,000 clones, about 80% found once; its top ten account for roughly 2%. Sequencing was carried out using PBMCs. The source of these receptors is a female donor in good health and CMV-seronegative. The CDR3 runs from the conserved cysteine through the conserved F or W. A D gene is named only where the DNA matches it firmly. Clone size appears in some rows only: once, few, many, or a class for an expanded clone.

size	D	V	J	CDR3	DNA
NA	NA	TRBV19	TRBJ2-7	CASSMGHYEQYF	TGTGCCAGTAGTATGGGCCACTACGAGCAGTACTTC
NA	NA	TRBV6-4	TRBJ1-1	CASSPTGDFAEAFF	TGTGCCAGCAGCCCCACCGGGGATTTCGCTGAAGCTTTCTTT
NA	NA	TRBV5-1	TRBJ1-1	CASSLAAGNTEAFF	TGCGCCAGCAGCTTGGCCGCGGGGAACACTGAAGCTTTCTTT
NA	NA	TRBV11-2	TRBJ1-4	CASRSLRADLLFF	TGTGCCAGCAGGTCCCTCAGGGCAGATCTACTGTTTTTT
NA	TRBD2	TRBV7-3	TRBJ2-1	CASSPAGSGGWNNEQFF	TGTGCCAGCAGCCCCGCGGGTAGCGGGGGGTGGAACAATGAGCAGTTCTTC
NA	TRBD1	TRBV25-1	TRBJ2-3	CASRPTGEGTDTQYF	TGTGCCAGCAGACCTACAGGGGAAGGGACAGATACGCAGTATTTT
NA	TRBD1	TRBV19	TRBJ2-2	CASSARQGANTGELFF	TGTGCCAGTAGTGCCCGACAGGGCGCGAACACCGGGGAGCTGTTTTTT
NA	NA	TRBV18	TRBJ2-7	CASSPLGPGYEQYF	TGTGCCAGCTCACCACTCGGCCCGGGTTACGAGCAGTACTTC
once	NA	TRBV4-2	TRBJ1-1	CASSQDLQGRTEAFF	TGTGCCAGCAGCCAAGATTTGCAGGGGCGAACTGAAGCTTTCTTT
NA	TRBD1	TRBV25-1	TRBJ1-1	CASSRQGAETEAFF	TGTGCCAGCAGTCGACAGGGGGCAGAAACTGAAGCTTTCTTT
NA	TRBD2	TRBV5-1	TRBJ2-3	CASSSLPGLAGSDTQYF	TGCGCCAGCAGCTCCCTCCCGGGACTAGCGGGGTCAGATACGCAGTATTTT
NA	NA	TRBV19	TRBJ1-2	CASSINRVTNYGYTF	TGTGCCAGTAGTATTAATCGAGTTACTAACTATGGCTACACCTTC
NA	TRBD1	TRBV7-9	TRBJ1-2	CASSLRDRDYGYTF	TGTGCCAGCAGCTTACGGGACAGAGACTATGGCTACACCTTC
NA	NA	TRBV27	TRBJ2-7	CASSRTGGPGYEQYF	TGTGCCAGCAGTCGCACTGGAGGGCCTGGCTACGAGCAGTACTTC
NA	NA	TRBV5-5	TRBJ1-1	CASSLTPTANTEAFF	TGTGCCAGCAGCCTTACGCCGACAGCGAACACTGAAGCTTTCTTT
NA	NA	TRBV28	TRBJ1-2	CASSFRGANYGYTF	TGTGCCAGCAGTTTCAGGGGCGCTAACTATGGCTACACCTTC
NA	TRBD1	TRBV7-6	TRBJ2-7	CASSLAQGEISYEQYF	TGTGCCAGCAGCTTAGCTCAGGGGGAGATTTCCTACGAGCAGTACTTC
NA	NA	TRBV30	TRBJ1-2	CAWTGGGELHGYTF	TGTGCCTGGACGGGAGGGGGGGAGCTTCATGGCTACACCTTC
NA	TRBD1	TRBV7-9	TRBJ1-1	CASSLGTGGALNTEAFF	TGTGCCAGCAGCTTAGGGACAGGGGGAGCATTGAACACTGAAGCTTTCTTT
NA	TRBD1	TRBV6-5	TRBJ1-5	CASSGTGVGNQPQHF	TGTGCCAGCAGTGGGACAGGGGTTGGCAATCAGCCCCAGCATTTT
NA	TRBD1	TRBV6-1	TRBJ1-4	CASSATGTGYEKLFF	TGTGCCAGCAGTGCTACCGGGACAGGTTATGAAAAACTGTTTTTT
NA	TRBD1	TRBV15	TRBJ1-5	CATSRGQGVNSNQPQHF	TGTGCCACCAGCAGAGGGCAGGGGGTCAATAGCAATCAGCCCCAGCATTTT
NA	TRBD2	TRBV30	TRBJ2-1	CAWRPSGRANEQFF	TGTGCCTGGAGGCCCAGCGGGAGGGCCAATGAGCAGTTCTTC
NA	TRBD1	TRBV19	TRBJ1-1	CASRGQGVGEAFF	TGTGCCAGTAGGGGACAGGGGGTAGGTGAAGCTTTCTTT
NA	TRBD1	TRBV15	TRBJ2-5	CATSRFAGTGGSETQYF	TGTGCCACCAGCAGATTTGCCGGGACAGGGGGCTCAGAGACCCAGTACTTC
NA	NA	TRBV7-3	TRBJ1-6	CASSLTGQGMGSPLHF	TGTGCCAGCAGCTTAACAGGGCAGGGGATGGGTTCACCCCTCCACTTT
NA	NA	TRBV18	TRBJ1-1	CASSPDDRGNTEAFF	TGTGCCAGCTCACCGGATGACAGAGGGAACACTGAAGCTTTCTTT
NA	NA	TRBV6-1	TRBJ1-1	CASSWTANTEAFF	TGTGCCAGCAGCTGGACAGCTAACACTGAAGCTTTCTTT
once	TRBD2	TRBV7-9	TRBJ2-7	CASSPPSGGSHEQYF	TGTGCCAGCAGCCCCCCTAGCGGGGGGAGCCACGAGCAGTACTTC
NA	TRBD1	TRBV6-5	TRBJ1-1	CASSYARQGGAFF	TGTGCCAGCAGTTACGCTAGACAGGGGGGAGCTTTCTTT
NA	TRBD1	TRBV27	TRBJ2-1	CASSLLTGGPSYNEQFF	TGTGCCAGCAGTTTACTTACAGGGGGCCCCTCCTACAATGAGCAGTTCTTC
NA	TRBD1	TRBV27	TRBJ1-5	CASSPTGTGRQPQHF	TGTGCCAGCAGTCCCACCGGGACAGGGCGCCAGCCCCAGCATTTT
NA	TRBD1	TRBV5-1	TRBJ1-6	CASSNPSTGSNSPLHF	TGCGCCAGCAGCAACCCCTCGACAGGGTCAAATTCACCCCTCCACTTT
NA	TRBD1	TRBV27	TRBJ1-1	CASSLRQGNTEAFF	TGTGCCAGCAGTCTCAGACAGGGAAACACTGAAGCTTTCTTT
NA	TRBD1	TRBV2	TRBJ2-3	CASNIGTGSDTQYF	TGTGCCAGCAATATCGGGACAGGCTCAGATACGCAGTATTTT
NA	NA	TRBV30	TRBJ1-2	CAWSKGTNYGYTF	TGTGCCTGGAGTAAAGGGACAAACTATGGCTACACCTTC
NA	TRBD1	TRBV11-1	TRBJ2-4	CASSASAGQGTLAKNIQYF	TGTGCCAGCAGCGCAAGCGCTGGACAGGGGACCTTAGCCAAAAACATTCAGTACTTC
NA	NA	TRBV11-2	TRBJ1-2	CASSQPYRDHGYTF	TGTGCCAGCAGCCAACCCTACAGGGACCATGGCTACACCTTC
NA	NA	TRBV7-9	TRBJ1-5	CASSPGPPSNQPQHF	TGTGCCAGCAGCCCAGGGCCCCCTAGCAATCAGCCCCAGCATTTT
NA	NA	TRBV9	TRBJ1-1	CASRGGPMNTEAFF	TGTGCCAGCAGAGGCGGCCCCATGAACACTGAAGCTTTCTTT
NA	TRBD1	TRBV10-3	TRBJ1-2	CAVTLGQGSSNYGYTF	TGTGCCGTCACCCTCGGACAGGGTTCATCTAACTATGGCTACACCTTC